The 30 T cell receptor beta chains presented below share a single source sample, sequenced in a study of blood T cell repertoires in COVID-19. The data were produced by immunoSEQ multiplex PCR, yet TCRdb's version contains in-frame clones alone and is incomplete. Of nearly 95,000 clones listed, 70% to 80% are singletons. Sequenced input: peripheral blood. The receptors derive from a human donor in a cohort sampled during active COVID-19.

The gene calls are TRBV6-4 and TRBJ2-1; 8 positions agree with TRBD2. The CDR3 spans 16 residues. Unmatched junction bases numbered 8, after V lost 0 bases and J lost 7 bases. CDR1 and CDR2 (germline): MRHNA, SNTAGT. The CDR3 loop reads CASSDSKSGSSNEQFF. The CDR3 DNA is TGTGCCAGCAGTGACTCAAAGAGCGGGAGTAGTAATGAGCAGTTCTTC.

The chain employs TRBV7-8 and TRBJ1-2, with TRBD1 identical over 7 bases. After removal of 1 base from V and 8 bases from J, the junction contained 10 bases not matched to a gene. The CDR3 is 15 residues long. Germline CDR1 is SGHVS and CDR2 is FQNEAQ. CDR3 in DNA: TGTGCCAGCAGCTTAGGTCGACAGGGTTTTAAGGGCTACACCTTC. The encoded protein is CASSLGRQGFKGYTF. The whole variable domain, remainder taken from reference TRBV7-8 and TRBJ1-2, is GAGVSQSPRYKVAKRGQDVALRCDPISGHVSLFWYQQALGQGPEFLTYFQNEAQLDKSGLPSDRFFAERPEGSVSTLKIQRTQQEDSAVYLCASSLGRQGFKGYTFGSGTRLTVV.

The rearrangement links TRBV4-1 to TRBJ1-6, with 9 bases matching TRBD1. The CDR3 is made up of 19 amino acids. After removal of 0 bases from V and 3 bases from J, the junction contained 9 bases not matched to a gene. Germline CDR1 MGHRA, CDR2 YSYEKL. CDR3 protein: CASSQERTGDRSYNSPLHF. CDR3 nucleotides: TGCGCCAGCAGCCAAGAAAGGACAGGGGATCGTAGCTATAATTCACCCCTCCACTTT.

The chain joins TRBV6-5 to TRBJ2-7; 7 bases map to TRBD1. There are 14 residues in the CDR3. V shed 5 bases, J shed 2 bases, and the junction held 6 bases outside the gene matches. The V gene's germline CDR1 is MNHEY and CDR2 SVGAGI. Written as DNA, the CDR3 is TGTGCCAGCAGTCCTCGACAGGGCCCCTACGAGCAGTACTTC. Protein sequence: CASSPRQGPYEQYF.

The rearrangement uses TRBV5-1 and TRBJ2-3; TRBD1 agrees at 8 bases. Losses at the gene ends were 7 bases for V and 5 bases for J; bases not matched to a gene: 12. The CDR3 sequence is 15 residues long. The germline gives CDR1 SGHRS, CDR2 YFSETQ. CDR3 in DNA: TGCGCCAGCTCAAAGGGGGCAGGGGGCTTAGATACGCAGTATTTT. Its translation: CASSKGAGGLDTQYF.

This clone has just a few counts. This rearrangement joins TRBV7-6 to TRBJ2-1; TRBD1 agrees at 9 bases. CDR3 length: 15 amino acids. Per germline, CDR1 SGHVS and CDR2 FNYEAQ. The V and J ends lost 1 base and 4 bases, in that order; junction bases with no gene match: 2. DNA of the CDR3: TGTGCCAGCAGCTTAGGGGACAGGGCATACAATGAGCAGTTCTTC. Encoded protein: CASSLGDRAYNEQFF.

The genes are TRBV4-1 and TRBJ2-6; 10 bases are shared with TRBD2. The germline V gene encodes CDR1 MGHRA and CDR2 YSYEKL. CDR3 length: 18 amino acids. V was clipped by 1 base and J by 4 bases; unmatched bases: 7. The CDR3 DNA sequence: TGCGCCAGCAGCCAAGCTAGCGGGAGCCTGGGGGGGGCCAACGTCCTGACTTTC. It translates to CASSQASGSLGGANVLTF.

This chain uses TRBV28 with TRBJ1-6; D perhaps matches TRBD1 (6 bases). CDR1 is MDHEN and CDR2 is SYDVKM in the germline V gene. This CDR3 has 14 residues. Deletions cut 4 bases from V and 7 bases from J, with 11 bases between. Here the CDR3 DNA reads TGTGCCAGCAGTTCCGGGACACCCAATTCACCCCTCCACTTT. This encodes CASSSGTPNSPLHF.

In DNA form, the CDR3 reads TGTGCCAGCAGTCAGACAGAGAACACTGAAGCTTTCTTT. Translated: CASSQTENTEAFF. The rearrangement uses TRBV2 and TRBJ1-1; tentative D call: TRBD1 (5 bases). Germline CDR1 and CDR2: SNHLY and FYNNEI. The ends were cut back, 5 bases at V and 1 base at J, with 8 bases in the middle. The CDR3 loop spans 13 amino acids.

The CDR3 protein is CASSPRLAGGTQETQYF. The CDR3 DNA reads as TGTGCCAGCTCACCTCGACTAGCGGGGGGGACCCAAGAGACCCAGTACTTC. The rearrangement links TRBV18 to TRBJ2-5, with 14 positions matching TRBD2. In germline, CDR1 is KGHSH, CDR2 LQKENI. V gave up 3 bases and J gave up 1 base; unmatched junction bases: 4. The CDR3 spans 17 residues.

The V gene is TRBV24-1, the J gene TRBJ2-7; D not certain. V gave up 2 bases and J gave up 0 bases, with 10 bases separating them. Germline V gene sequence: CDR1 KGHDR, CDR2 SFDVKD. The CDR3 totals 15 residues. This CDR3 reads CATSDSKRLSYEQYF. The CDR3 DNA reads TGTGCCACCAGTGATTCTAAGAGACTCTCCTACGAGCAGTACTTC.

This chain joins TRBV5-5 and TRBJ1-4; unclear D gene. The V gene's germline CDR1 is SGHKS and CDR2 YYEKEE (reference sequence). V lost 4 bases to trimming and J lost 6 bases, with 13 bases between them. The CDR3 has 14 residues. The CDR3 spells CASSDDIPDEKLFF. CDR3 in DNA: TGTGCCAGCAGCGACGACATCCCAGATGAAAAACTGTTTTTT.

The chain couples TRBV28 to TRBJ2-7; 9 nucleotides align to TRBD1. The junction had 1 base not matched to a gene; V was cut back by 3 bases and J by 4 bases. The CDR3 loop spans 13 amino acids. Germline values: CDR1 MDHEN, CDR2 SYDVKM. The CDR3 region is CASSLTGGYEQYF. The DNA of the CDR3 is TGTGCCAGCAGTTTGACAGGGGGGTACGAGCAGTACTTC.

V gene TRBV15 combines with J gene TRBJ1-3; D is perhaps TRBD1 (5 bases). This CDR3 has 14 amino acids. Looked up from germline, CDR1 is LNHNV and CDR2 is YYDKDF (reference sequence). Trimming shortened V by 4 bases and J by 4 bases, and 11 bases separated the two germline ends. Written as DNA, the CDR3 is TGTGCCACCAGCACCAGACAGTCCGGAAACACCATATATTTT. The encoded protein is CATSTRQSGNTIYF.

The chain recombines TRBV24-1 with TRBJ1-1; 11 bases match TRBD1. V shed 2 bases and J 4 bases; nucleotides not matched to a gene: 2. The CDR3 loop spans 15 amino acids. Germline-derived CDR1 and CDR2 are KGHDR and SFDVKD. As DNA, the CDR3 is TGTGCCACCAGTGATTCAGGACAGGGGGCCACTGAAGCTTTCTTT. Protein product: CATSDSGQGATEAFF.

The genes are TRBV7-9 and TRBJ1-5; 9 nucleotides match TRBD1. V trimming: 5 bases; J trimming: 3 bases; junction bases outside the gene matches: 5. The CDR3 is 15 amino acids. In germline, CDR1 is SEHNR, CDR2 FQNEAQ (reference sequence). The CDR3 loop reads CASSEQGADNQPQHF. As DNA, the CDR3 is TGTGCCAGCAGCGAACAGGGGGCCGACAATCAGCCCCAGCATTTT.

The rearrangement joins TRBV5-5 to TRBJ2-1; TRBD2 agrees at 12 bases. This CDR3 is 16 amino acids long. The V segment lost 3 bases and the J segment 4 bases; nucleotides outside the gene matches: 5. Looked up from germline, CDR1 is SGHKS and CDR2 is YYEKEE (reference sequence). Here the CDR3 reads CASSSLAGGGYNEQFF. The DNA of the CDR3 is TGTGCCAGCAGCTCCCTAGCGGGAGGGGGTTACAATGAGCAGTTCTTC.

The chain combines TRBV5-1 with TRBJ2-3; tentatively, D is TRBD2 (5 bases). The length of the CDR3 is 14 residues. Germline assignment: CDR1 SGHRS and CDR2 YFSETQ. The germline V and J ends were trimmed by 8 bases and 1 base, with 14 bases remaining between them. Written as DNA, the CDR3 is TGCGCCAGTTTTGAGGGCAGCCGCACAGATACGCAGTATTTT. It encodes CASFEGSRTDTQYF.

The chain has TRBV28 and TRBJ1-1; D is undetermined. This CDR3 contains 12 residues. Germline CDR1 is MDHEN and CDR2 is SYDVKM. Trimming took off 3 bases at V and 7 bases at J, with 9 bases between the two ends. CDR3 nucleotides: TGTGCCAGCAGTTTTCACCAGGTTGAAGCTTTCTTT. Translated, it gives CASSFHQVEAFF. The full variable domain, with the rest looked up from reference TRBV28 and TRBJ1-1, is DVKVTQSSRYLVKRTGEKVFLECVQDMDHENMFWYRQDPGLGLRLIYFSYDVKMKEKGDIPEGYSVSREKKERFSLILESASTNQTSMYLCASSFHQVEAFFGQGTRLTVV.

As regards this clone: Other DNA sequences in this specimen translate into the identical CDR3. The genes are TRBV3-1 (or the pseudogene TRBV3-2) and TRBJ1-5, with D perhaps matching TRBD1 (5 bases). CDR3 length equals 14 residues. Germline lookup yields CDR1 LGHDT and CDR2 YNNKEL (reference sequence). Trimming pared 2 bases from V and 2 bases from J, leaving 7 bases between. The CDR3, as DNA: TGTGCCAGCAGCCAATCGGGGGGCAATCAGCCCCAGCATTTT. Protein sequence: CASSQSGGNQPQHF.

V usage is TRBV3-1 (or the pseudogene TRBV3-2) and J usage is TRBJ2-7, with TRBD2 matching 7 bases. The CDR3 length is 16 residues. Germline trimming cut 2 bases from V and 3 bases from J; bases unmatched to any gene: 10. CDR1 LGHDT and CDR2 YNNKEL come from the germline V gene (reference sequence). In DNA, the CDR3 is TGTGCCAGCAGCCAAAAGCCTAGCGGCTTTTTCTACGAGCAGTACTTC. It codes for CASSQKPSGFFYEQYF.

The chain uses TRBV4-2 and TRBJ2-5, with D possibly being TRBD2 (5 bases). Looked up from germline, CDR1 is LGHNA and CDR2 is YNFKEQ. The CDR3 runs to 16 residues. V lost 0 bases and J lost 3, with 14 bases in between. CDR3 nucleotide sequence: TGTGCCAGCAGCCAAGATGGGTCTAGGCGGGAAGAGACCCAGTACTTC. As protein: CASSQDGSRREETQYF.

This clone has only a few counts. The J gene is TRBJ2-7, the V gene TRBV2, with a tentative D call TRBD1 (6 bases). This CDR3 is 15 amino acids long. The V and J ends lost 6 bases and 1 base respectively, with 16 bases between them. CDR1 and CDR2 from the germline V gene are SNHLY and FYNNEI. For the CDR3, the DNA is TGTGCCAGCAGCCACAAGGACAGACGATCCTACGAGCAGTACTTC. Protein: CASSHKDRRSYEQYF.

V and J are TRBV7-9 and TRBJ2-7, with a tentative D call TRBD1 (6 bases). Germline V lookup: CDR1 SEHNR, CDR2 FQNEAQ (reference sequence). The CDR3 is 14 residues long. Trimming removed 6 bases from V and 0 bases from J, with 12 bases in between. The CDR3 region is CASSSGTFSYEQYF. The CDR3 bases are TGTGCCAGCAGTTCCGGGACATTCTCCTACGAGCAGTACTTC. Looking up the rest from reference TRBV7-9 and TRBJ2-7 gives the full variable domain: DTGVSQNPRHKITKRGQNVTFRCDPISEHNRLYWYRQTLGQGPEFLTYFQNEAQLEKSRLLSDRFSAERPKGSFSTLEIQRTEQGDSAMYLCASSSGTFSYEQYFGPGTRLTVT.

The chain is built from TRBV4-1 and TRBJ2-7, with TRBD2 identical over 8 bases. Germline V gene sequence: CDR1 MGHRA, CDR2 YSYEKL. V was clipped by 1 base and J by 2 bases; unmatched bases: 13. This CDR3 is built from 18 residues. The CDR3, as DNA: TGCGCCAGCAGCCAAGCTCATACTAGCGGAACCTATACCTACGAGCAGTACTTC. This codes for CASSQAHTSGTYTYEQYF.

This sequence joins TRBV19 and TRBJ1-5; weak D call: TRBD1 (6 bases). The germline CDR1 and CDR2 sequences are LNHDA and SQIVND (reference sequence). The CDR3 is 15 residues long. V was clipped by 5 bases and J by 1 base, with 12 bases between them. Here the CDR3 DNA reads TGTGCCAGTAGTCCTCAGGGGATGAGCAATCAGCCCCAGCATTTT. Amino acid sequence: CASSPQGMSNQPQHF.

A few counts support this clone. This chain connects TRBV2 to TRBJ1-1; D gene ambiguous. Germline values: CDR1 SNHLY, CDR2 FYNNEI. The V and J ends lost 4 bases and 0 bases respectively, with 12 bases between them. The CDR3 sequence is 15 residues long. CDR3: CASSVSFFMNTEAFF. DNA for the CDR3: TGTGCCAGCAGTGTCAGTTTCTTCATGAACACTGAAGCTTTCTTT.

J is TRBJ2-5 and V is TRBV14; D call uncertain. Germline V gene data show CDR1 as SGHDN and CDR2 as FVKESK. Trimming shortened V by 0 bases and J by 9 bases, and 11 bases separated the two germline ends. The CDR3 has 13 residues. CDR3 nucleotides: TGTGCCAGCAGCCAAGATATCGGCGACTCCCAGTACTTC. Translated, it gives CASSQDIGDSQYF.

The V and J genes are TRBV5-5 and TRBJ2-5; 15 bases are shared with TRBD2. CDR3 length: 18 residues. Germline-derived CDR1 and CDR2 are SGHKS and YYEKEE (reference sequence). V shed 4 bases and J 2 bases; nucleotides not matched to a gene: 9. CDR3 DNA sequence: TGTGCCAGCAGCCCCAGGACTAGCGGGAGGGCGAGGCAAGAGACCCAGTACTTC. Translation gives CASSPRTSGRARQETQYF.

To note about this clone: The same CDR3 arises from other DNA sequences in this sample as well. This chain joins TRBV29-1 and TRBJ2-7, with 7 bases aligning to TRBD1. Looked up from germline, CDR1 is SQVTM and CDR2 is ANQGSEA. This CDR3 comprises 13 residues. J gave up 4 bases and V 1 base, and 4 bases lay outside the gene matches. DNA for the CDR3: TGCAGCGTTGAAGGACGACAGGGATACGAGCAGTACTTC. Its protein is CSVEGRQGYEQYF.